A single T cell receptor (beta chain) is shown here with its context. The data stem from a study of blood T cells in healthy people across ages. A J-beta primer mix and a sample-barcoded 5' primer were used in a second PCR of about 6 to 12 cycles. TCRdb ran MiXCR on the 5' RACE reads and lists one entry per CDR3 protein. The sample yields roughly 1,300,000 distinct CDR3 sequences, roughly 60% seen once. The V gene lost 6 bases and the J gene lost 4 bases, with 14 bases spanning the gap. The germline gives CDR1 MNHEY, CDR2 SMNVEV (reference sequence). The CDR3 is made up of 14 amino acids. Sequencing was done on a sample of blood. This TCR derives from a young man in good health. The V gene is TRBV27, the J gene TRBJ2-3, with D possibly TRBD2 on 5 matching bases. The CDR3 region has the DNA TGTGCCAGCAGCTTAATGGGAGCCCCAGATACGCAGTATTTT. This sequence encodes CASSLMGAPDTQYF.